This TCR beta chain is drawn from a study of OX40 agonist ivuxolimab in advanced cancers. Turning to the study itself: A mean age of around 63 years, range roughly 23 to 79, was recorded, and roughly 80% were male. Study-level points and caveats: Researchers did not determine the expanded peripheral T cells' antigen specificity. Average numbers of expanded clones were greater in CD8+ T cells than in CD4+.

Clones were sequenced by immunoSEQ multiplex PCR, and TCRdb holds only the in-frame ones, with some missing. The sample carries about 73,000 clones, 88% recorded once. The investigators sampled blood at baseline, at cycle 4 day 1, and at cycle 7 day 1. CDR1 and CDR2 (germline): SGHRS, YFSETQ. The CDR3 spans 16 residues. V trimming: 4 bases; J trimming: 10 bases; junction bases outside the gene matches: 8. As regards this clone: The antigen remains unidentified.

This rearrangement joins TRBV5-1 to TRBJ2-2; TRBD2 matches 15 bases. The sequence was collected from an adult with an advanced solid tumor such as melanoma, head and neck, liver or kidney cancer. This sample comprised CD4+ or CD8+ T cells sorted from blood, obtained in a trial of the OX40 agonist ivuxolimab. The CDR3 region has the DNA TGCGCCAGCAGCCCAGGGACTAGCGGGGGGTCCGAGGAGCTGTTTTTT. Translation: CASSPGTSGGSEELFF.